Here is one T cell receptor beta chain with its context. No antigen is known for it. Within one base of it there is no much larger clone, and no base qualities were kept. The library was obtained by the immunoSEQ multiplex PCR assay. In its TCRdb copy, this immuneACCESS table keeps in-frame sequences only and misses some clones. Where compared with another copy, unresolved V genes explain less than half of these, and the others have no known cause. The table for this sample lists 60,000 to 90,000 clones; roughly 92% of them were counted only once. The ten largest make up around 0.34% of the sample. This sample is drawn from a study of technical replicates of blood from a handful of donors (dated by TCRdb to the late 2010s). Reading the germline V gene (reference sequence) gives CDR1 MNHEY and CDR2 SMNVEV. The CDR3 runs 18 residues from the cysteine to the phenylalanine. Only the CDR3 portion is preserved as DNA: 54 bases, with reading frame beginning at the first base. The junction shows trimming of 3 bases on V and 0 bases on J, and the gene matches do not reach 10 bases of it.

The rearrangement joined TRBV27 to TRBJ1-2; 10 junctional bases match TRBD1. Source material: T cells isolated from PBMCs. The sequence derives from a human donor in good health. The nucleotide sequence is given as TGTGCCAGCAGTTTTTATGGGACAGGGGCTTGGGCTAACTATGGCTACACCTTC. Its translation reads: CASSFYGTGAWANYGYTF.